One and the same sample provided the 5 T cell receptor beta chains below, sequenced in a study of memory CD4+ T cells and cytomegalovirus serostatus. The sort gate was single viable CD3+CD4+CD8-CD45RO+ cells for memory CD4+ T cells. Profiled with immunoSEQ multiplex PCR; TCRdb holds only in-frame clones, not every one. The data contain tens of thousands of clones, about 78% of them singletons. Material for sequencing was memory CD4+ T cells from blood. These receptors all come from an adult in good health and CMV-seropositive.

The rearrangement links TRBV11-2 to TRBJ2-3; maybe TRBD2 (5 bases). The germline gives CDR1 SGHAT, CDR2 FQNNGV. Trimming stripped 6 bases from V and 2 bases from J, with 15 bases between. The CDR3 is 15 residues long. The CDR3 region is CASRQNGLHTDTQYF. In DNA, the CDR3 is TGTGCCAGCAGGCAAAACGGACTTCACACAGATACGCAGTATTTT.

V is TRBV27 and J is TRBJ1-5, with 9 bases aligning to TRBD1. CDR1 MNHEY and CDR2 SMNVEV come from the germline V gene (reference sequence). Losses at the gene ends were 8 bases for V and 0 bases for J; bases not matched to a gene: 11. The length of the CDR3 is 17 residues. The CDR3: CASSGGTGIFSNQPQHF. CDR3 nucleotide sequence: TGTGCCAGCTCAGGTGGGACAGGGATTTTTAGCAATCAGCCCCAGCATTTT.

The chain employs TRBV5-1 and TRBJ1-6, with 9 bases aligning to TRBD1. With V trimmed by 3 bases and J by 9 bases, 10 bases remained unmatched. Germline CDR1 and CDR2: SGHRS and YFSETQ. The CDR3 runs 16 residues. CDR3 sequence (DNA): TGCGCCAGCAGCTCCAACACAGGGGGCGCCGGTTCACCCCTCCACTTT. Protein: CASSSNTGGAGSPLHF.

This chain uses TRBV29-1 with TRBJ2-2, with D hard to call. Trimming cost V 7 bases and J 0 bases, with 12 bases left between them. The CDR3 is 14 residues long. CDR1 SQVTM and CDR2 ANQGSEA come from the germline V gene. The CDR3 region is CSAASLSNTGELFF. CDR3 nucleotide sequence: TGCAGCGCCGCCAGTCTCTCGAACACCGGGGAGCTGTTTTTT.

The chain carries TRBV30 and TRBJ2-7, with 8 bases fitting TRBD1. In germline, CDR1 is GTSNPN, CDR2 SVGIG (reference sequence). The CDR3 extends over 13 amino acids. J was trimmed by 9 bases and V by 5 bases; bases with no gene match: 12. In nucleotides, the CDR3 is TGTGCCTGGGTCCCGGGAACAGGGGGACTGCAGTACTTC. It is translated as CAWVPGTGGLQYF. The variable domain in full, completed from reference TRBV30 and TRBJ2-7, reads SQTIHQWPATLVQPVGSPLSLECTVEGTSNPNLYWYRQAAGRGLQLLFYSVGIGQISSEVPQNLSASRPQDRQFILSSKKLLLSDSGFYLCAWVPGTGGLQYFGPGTRLTVT.